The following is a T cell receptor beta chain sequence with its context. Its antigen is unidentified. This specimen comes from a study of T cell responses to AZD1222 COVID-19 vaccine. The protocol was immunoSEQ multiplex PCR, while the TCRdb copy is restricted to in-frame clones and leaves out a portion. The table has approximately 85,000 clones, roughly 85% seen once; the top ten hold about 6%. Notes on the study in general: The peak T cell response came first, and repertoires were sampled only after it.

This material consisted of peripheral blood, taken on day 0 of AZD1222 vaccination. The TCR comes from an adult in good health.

This CDR3 is CASGIGASYEQYF. The CDR3 nucleotides are TGTGCCAGCGGTATAGGGGCCTCCTACGAGCAGTACTTC. The J gene is TRBJ2-7, the V gene TRBV27, with D possibly TRBD1 on 5 matching bases. CDR1 is MNHEY and CDR2 is SMNVEV in the germline V gene (reference sequence). CDR3 length: 13 residues. The V end was cut by 8 bases, the J end by 0 bases, with 11 bases between.